This T cell receptor beta chain was found in a study of PD-L1 blockade in urothelial cancer. Study as a whole: Atezolizumab at 1,200 mg intravenously every 3 weeks was started by patients in 2014. Patients had been given 0 to 3 earlier chemotherapy regimens. Timepoints chosen for blood analysis were 3 weeks (second dose) and 6 weeks after treatment start. T cells were recovered from blood samples at a median of roughly 150,000.

Time point: peripheral blood 6 weeks after treatment start. V dropped 1 base and J dropped 1 base, with 4 bases sitting between them. The length of the CDR3 is 14 residues. The germline V gene encodes CDR1 MGHDK and CDR2 SYGVNS. Repertoires were generated with immunoSEQ multiplex PCR, while TCRdb's copy carries only in-frame clones and drops some. Of more than 30,000 clones detected, around 89% appear once; the ten largest clones hold 6.5% to 8%. This clone was observed a single time. The material was PBMCs, obtained around atezolizumab (anti-PD-L1) treatment. The sequence derives from an elderly man with urothelial cancer. The rearrangement uses TRBV25-1 and TRBJ2-2; D gene ambiguous. The CDR3 spells CASSESKNTGELFF. Written as DNA, the CDR3 is TGTGCCAGCAGTGAATCCAAGAACACCGGGGAGCTGTTTTTT.